The 2 T cell receptor beta chains below were found in one sample sequenced in a study of blood T cell repertoires in COVID-19. Measured with immunoSEQ multiplex PCR; TCRdb has only the in-frame clones, and not every one. Seen here are around 320,000 clones, almost 85% observed once, and the top ten hold more than 6%. The sample comprised peripheral blood. The receptor source for this set is a human donor in a cohort sampled during active COVID-19.

The chain has TRBV9 and TRBJ2-7, with 10 bases lining up with TRBD1. Germline lookup yields CDR1 SGDLS and CDR2 YYNGEE. Unmatched junction bases numbered 3, after V lost 0 bases and J lost 3 bases. The CDR3 is 15 amino acids. The CDR3 coding sequence is TGTGCCAGCAGCGTAGACGGGACAGGGGTCTACGAGCAGTACTTC. The encoded protein is CASSVDGTGVYEQYF.

V usage is TRBV4-2 and J usage is TRBJ1-1; no clear D gene. The V gene lost 4 bases and the J gene lost 11 bases, with 11 bases spanning the gap. The CDR3 consists of 11 residues. Germline V gene data show CDR1 as LGHNA and CDR2 as YNFKEQ. The CDR3 region has the DNA TGTGCCAGCAGCCGTGCCGGGGAGGCTTTCTTT. Translating it yields CASSRAGEAFF.